This T cell receptor (beta chain) was documented in a study of tumor-infiltrating lymphocytes in primary liver carcinoma. A word on this clonotype: Antigen unknown. One junction end does not reproduce the germline sequence, and a read error may be involved.

Study conclusions and caveats: Significantly larger top-250-clone fractions were found in tumors than in blood (p = 0.039). Reduced overlap was seen in tumor-adjacent and tumor-blood pairs versus tumor region pairs.

With 500 to 650 ng total RNA as template and a constant-region primer, TCR beta cDNA was made. Three nested multiplex PCR rounds, a slightly modified ARM-PCR method, built the TCR beta libraries. The two initial PCR rounds, roughly 10 cycles each, used TRBV1-TRBV30 forward and C-beta reverse primers. One entry per CDR3 protein results from TCRdb running MiXCR on the multiplex PCR reads. The sample consists of some 190,000 distinct CDR3 sequences, 60% of them appearing once. In addition to blood RNA drawn from unsorted whole blood, germline DNA was extracted. The CDR3 totals 12 residues. Germline assignment: CDR1 SQVTM and CDR2 ANQGSEA.

Sequenced input: peripheral blood. The TCR originated in a man aged 40-49 years with primary liver carcinoma and hepatitis B virus infection. This chain links TRBV29-1 with TRBJ2-1; D gene ambiguous. The CDR3 region is CSDEDRLNEQFF. CDR3 nucleotide sequence: TGCAGCGATGAAGATCGGCTCAATGAGCAGTTCTTC.